This TCR beta chain was obtained from a study of radiotherapy plus CTLA-4 blockade in lung cancer. Study-level results: Peripheral blood showed expansion of tumor-derived TCR clones after radiotherapy and ipilimumab.

Germline V gene lookup returns CDR1 SGHRS and CDR2 YFSETQ. This CDR3 comprises 15 residues. Trimming removed 5 bases at V and 3 bases at J, with 14 bases between. Data came from immunoSEQ multiplex PCR; TCRdb stores just in-frame clones and leaves some out. Found here are approximately 82,000 clones, approximately 83% of them singletons; the top ten hold 13% to 15%. For this clone: Its target is not known.

Sequenced material: peripheral blood, taken from a patient treated with radiotherapy plus ipilimumab. The sequence was collected from a human donor with non-small cell lung cancer that progressed on radiotherapy plus ipilimumab. The rearrangement links TRBV5-1 to TRBJ1-4; D uncertain. The CDR3: CASRTTALSNEKLFF. In DNA, the CDR3 is TGCGCCAGCAGGACTACGGCCCTATCTAATGAAAAACTGTTTTTT.